This TCR beta chain came from a study of T cells in localized non-small cell lung cancer (TCRdb year 2020). Regarding the study in general: The study examined T cell repertoires in 200 to 300 patients with early-stage NSCLC and compared tumors with uninvolved tumor-adjacent lungs. The cohort comprised 236 treatment-naïve NSCLC patients with resected, localized lung tumors. A mean age of around 66 years was recorded for the NSCLC patients, of whom roughly 130 were male and 107 were female.

At diagnosis, tumor, uninvolved tumor-adjacent lung and peripheral blood were collected and then preserved as a mix of FFPE and fresh-frozen material. For TCR repertoire profiling, the blood samples were analyzed as peripheral blood mononuclear cells. What the research found in general, with its limitations: Higher T cell density in blood was associated with longer overall survival, whereas higher clonality in adjacent lung was associated with shorter survival. Because multi-region tumor sequencing was not done, intratumor heterogeneity could not be ruled out. A median of around 50 of the top 100 tumor clones were detected in paired uninvolved adjacent lung, and 25 to 35 of these tumor clones were also found among the top 100 clones of the paired uninvolved adjacent lung. Because the study design was exploratory, TCR variables were selected using unadjusted p-values without false-discovery rate correction. Uninvolved tumor-adjacent lung showed the highest T cell clonality, higher than tumor, which suggests more focused antigenic responses in the adjacent lung.

At the junction V is shortened by 2 bases and J by 4 bases, with 13 bases in between. The CDR3, cysteine through phenylalanine, is 15 amino acids long. Of the read, only the CDR3 DNA is kept; its 45 bases are in frame from base 1. CDR1 and CDR2, looked up from the germline V gene, are SGHDT and YYEEEE. In the case of this clone: No cognate antigen has been identified for it. Within one base of it there is no much larger clone, and no base qualities were kept.

TCR beta CDR3 regions were sequenced from DNA using the immunoSEQ Assay. Under the source paper's analysis protocol: T cell density was computed as TCR beta template counts normalized to usable DNA estimated by amplifying housekeeping genes. Richness was estimated with the preseqR package, extrapolating to 400,000 templates for PBMC samples and 120,000 templates for tissue samples. Clonality was calculated as one minus Pielou's evenness. Tissue-enriched TCRs were identified through differential abundance testing performed on productive amino-acid clonotypes, with a minimum total count of 5 and an alpha of 0.1. The Jaccard Index and the Morisita Overlap Index were used to measure repertoire overlap between compartments. GLIPH grouped TCR beta CDR3s together with public tetramer-defined viral CDR3s, and a viral motif had to include at least three viral sequences and show V-gene enrichment. TCRdb mirrors the immuneACCESS table, restricted to in-frame sequences. Some clones are absent from its copies; in checked studies, under half trace to an unresolved V gene, and the reason for the others is unknown. V, J and clone size were drawn from that table, and D and trimming were deduced from the DNA. Recorded for this sample are around 29,000 clones; 85% to 90% of them occurred a single time. The ten largest clones take up roughly 13% of the sample.

The receptor was derived from a female donor over 55 with stage III squamous cell lung carcinoma. The V and J segments used are TRBV5-6 and TRBJ1-5; the D gene is perhaps TRBD1, on 5 matching bases. Material: peripheral blood, obtained before any cancer treatment. The CDR3 protein is CASSFGTGLNQPQHF. In nucleotide form, the sequence is TGTGCCAGCAGCTTCGGGACGGGACTAAATCAGCCCCAGCATTTT.